One T cell receptor beta chain is described in this entry. The data belong to a study of blood T cell repertoires in COVID-19. Study overall: The United States, Italy and Spain supplied acute and convalescent COVID-19 samples.

TCRdb keeps only in-frame clones here, not all; method: immunoSEQ multiplex PCR. The repertoire includes roughly 100,000 clones, 70% to 90% of them detected once, and approximately 2% sits in the top ten. The length of the CDR3 is 15 residues. Per germline, CDR1 MNHNY and CDR2 SVGAGI (reference sequence). Trimming took 2 bases from V and 5 from J; bases not matched to a gene: 5. V is TRBV6-6 and J is TRBJ1-1; 10 bases match TRBD1. The sequence was obtained from a man aged 45-65 years with active COVID-19. The sequenced sample was peripheral blood. The CDR3 bases are TGTGCCAGCAGTTACCCAGGACAGGGGGTGACTGAAGCTTTCTTT. It specifies CASSYPGQGVTEAFF.